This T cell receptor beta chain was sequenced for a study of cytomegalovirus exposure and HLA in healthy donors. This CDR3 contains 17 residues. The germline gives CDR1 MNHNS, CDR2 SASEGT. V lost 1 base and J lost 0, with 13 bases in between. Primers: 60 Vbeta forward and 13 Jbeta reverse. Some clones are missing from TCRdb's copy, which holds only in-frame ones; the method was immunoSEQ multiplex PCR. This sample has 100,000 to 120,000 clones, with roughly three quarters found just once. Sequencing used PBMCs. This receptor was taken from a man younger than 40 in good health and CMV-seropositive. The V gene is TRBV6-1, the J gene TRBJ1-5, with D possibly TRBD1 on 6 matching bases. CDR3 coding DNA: TGTGCCAGCAGTGAAGTGTTGGGGGCCGATAGCAATCAGCCCCAGCATTTT. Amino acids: CASSEVLGADSNQPQHF.